This T cell receptor (beta chain) derives from a study of blood T cell repertoires in COVID-19. In the study overall: The United States, Italy and Spain supplied acute and convalescent COVID-19 samples. From T cells, B-cell-depleted T cells, or PBMCs came the material, which was cDNA or gDNA.

In the authors' methods: Estimated nucleated cell counts came from reference gene primer amplification. Using immunoSEQ multiplex PCR, the repertoire was profiled, and TCRdb retains in-frame clones only, with some absent. The DNA was the basis for D and trimming; V, J and clone size are from that table. The sample has 150,000 or so clones, about 88% seen once. The CDR3 extends over 18 amino acids. The germline CDR1 and CDR2 sequences are MNHEY and SMNVEV (reference sequence). The V and J ends lost 3 bases and 6 bases, in that order; junction bases with no gene match: 14. The sample taken for sequencing was peripheral blood. The source is an elderly woman with acute or convalescent COVID-19. The rearrangement links TRBV27 to TRBJ2-7; 13 bases map to TRBD2. The CDR3: CASSFHPPRTSGRSEQYF. The CDR3 region has the DNA TGTGCCAGCAGTTTTCACCCCCCCCGGACTAGCGGGAGATCCGAGCAGTACTTC.